The present TCR beta chain was sequenced within a study of blood T cell repertoires in COVID-19. Here immunoSEQ multiplex PCR was the method, and the copy in TCRdb shows in-frame clones only, minus some. This table holds 75,000 to 90,000 clones, roughly 86% found once. The germline V gene has CDR1 SGHRS and CDR2 YFSETQ. This CDR3 comprises 14 residues. The germline V and J ends were trimmed by 0 bases and 0 bases, with 6 bases remaining between them. The TCR comes from a man aged 50-60 years with active COVID-19. The sequenced sample consisted of peripheral blood. V is TRBV5-1 and J is TRBJ1-1; weak D call: TRBD1 (6 bases). The CDR3 DNA reads TGCGCCAGCAGCTTGGGGACAGTGAACACTGAAGCTTTCTTT. It encodes CASSLGTVNTEAFF.